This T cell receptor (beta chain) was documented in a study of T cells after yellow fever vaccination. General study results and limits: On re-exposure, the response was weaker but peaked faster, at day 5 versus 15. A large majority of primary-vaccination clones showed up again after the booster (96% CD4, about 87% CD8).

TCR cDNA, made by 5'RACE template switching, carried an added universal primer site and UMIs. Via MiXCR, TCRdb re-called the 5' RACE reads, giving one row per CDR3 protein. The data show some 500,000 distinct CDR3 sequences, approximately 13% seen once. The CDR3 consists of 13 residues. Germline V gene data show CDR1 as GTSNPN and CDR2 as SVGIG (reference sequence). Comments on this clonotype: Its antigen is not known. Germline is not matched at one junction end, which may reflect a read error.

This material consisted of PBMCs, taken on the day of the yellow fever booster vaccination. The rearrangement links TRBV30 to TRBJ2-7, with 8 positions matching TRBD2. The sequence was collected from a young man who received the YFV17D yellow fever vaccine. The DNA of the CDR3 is TGTGCCTGGAGTTCGACGGCCTATACGGGACTAGGATTC. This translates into CAWSSTAYTGLGF.